Presented here are 27 T cell receptor beta chains from one specimen sequenced in a study of blood T cell repertoires in COVID-19. The protocol was immunoSEQ multiplex PCR, while the TCRdb copy is restricted to in-frame clones and leaves out a portion. The repertoire holds over 350,000 clones, around nine tenths seen once, with roughly a tenth in the top ten. The sequencing input was PBMCs or T cells enriched from blood (not recorded which). The source is a woman aged 45 to 65 who had recovered from COVID-19.

In DNA, the CDR3 is TGTGCCAGCAGCCCAGTAATCCGGACAGGGCGAATGTCTTACTATGGCTACACCTTC. Its protein is CASSPVIRTGRMSYYGYTF. The V and J genes are TRBV7-2 and TRBJ1-2; TRBD1 matches 8 bases. After removal of 5 bases from V and 3 bases from J, the junction contained 20 bases not matched to a gene. The germline V gene encodes CDR1 SGHTA and CDR2 FQGNSA. The CDR3 consists of 19 residues.

The chain links TRBV18 to TRBJ2-1, with TRBD2 matching over 8 bases. The germline V gene encodes CDR1 KGHSH and CDR2 LQKENI. Trimming removed 3 bases from V and 6 bases from J; junction bases left unmatched: 4. The CDR3 contains 14 residues. CDR3 loop: CASSPSGGINEQFF. CDR3 coding DNA: TGTGCCAGCTCACCCAGCGGGGGAATCAATGAGCAGTTCTTC.

The chain has TRBV18 and TRBJ1-6; possibly TRBD1 for D (5 bases). Germline V lookup: CDR1 KGHSH, CDR2 LQKENI. The V end was cut by 3 bases, the J end by 10 bases, with 16 bases between. The CDR3 has 15 residues. CDR3 residues: CASSPRQPNYSPLHF. The CDR3 DNA reads TGTGCCAGCTCACCGAGACAGCCTAACTACTCACCCCTCCACTTT.

The genes are TRBV27 and TRBJ2-5; unclear D gene. The CDR3 loop spans 13 amino acids. The V and J ends lost 4 bases and 1 base respectively, with 7 bases between them. Germline CDR1 and CDR2: MNHEY and SMNVEV (reference sequence). This chain's CDR3 is CASSYSVQETQYF. The CDR3 nucleotides are TGTGCCAGCAGTTATTCAGTCCAAGAGACCCAGTACTTC.

This sequence joins TRBV18 and TRBJ1-5; 9 positions match TRBD1. The CDR3 sequence is 16 residues long. V was clipped by 2 bases and J by 5 bases; unmatched bases: 7. Germline CDR1 and CDR2: KGHSH and LQKENI. The CDR3 DNA is TGTGCCAGCTCACCAGGGGGACAGGGAGCCGATCAGCCCCAGCATTTT. Translated, it gives CASSPGGQGADQPQHF.

This clone was detected many times. The chain combines TRBV5-5 with TRBJ2-2, with 15 bases lining up with TRBD2. The germline V gene encodes CDR1 SGHKS and CDR2 YYEKEE (reference sequence). The CDR3 spans 20 residues. V was pared by 4 bases and J by 2 bases, with 12 bases of the junction left unmatched. The CDR3 region is CASSREIPGLAGGNTGELFF. CDR3 DNA: TGTGCCAGCAGCCGAGAGATACCGGGACTAGCGGGGGGAAACACCGGGGAGCTGTTTTTT. Filled out from reference TRBV5-5 and TRBJ2-2, the complete variable domain reads DAGVTQSPTHLIKTRGQQVTLRCSPISGHKSVSWYQQVLGQGPQFIFQYYEKEERGRGNFPDRFSARQFPNYSSELNVNALLLGDSALYLCASSREIPGLAGGNTGELFFGEGSRLTVL.

This sequence joins TRBV30 and TRBJ2-3; 11 nucleotides align to TRBD2. The germline gives CDR1 GTSNPN, CDR2 SVGIG (reference sequence). The CDR3 is 16 amino acids. V was pared by 2 bases and J by 5 bases, with 9 bases of the junction left unmatched. The DNA for the CDR3 is TGTGCCTGGAGTAGGGCTAGCGGGGGGCAAGGAGATACGCAGTATTTT. The encoded protein is CAWSRASGGQGDTQYF.

The chain links TRBV6-5 to TRBJ2-1; D gene ambiguous. The CDR3 runs to 13 residues. Trimming took off 2 bases at V and 6 bases at J, with 8 bases between the two ends. Germline values: CDR1 MNHEY, CDR2 SVGAGI. Written as DNA, the CDR3 is TGTGCCAGCAGTTACGGCCCCCTCAATGAGCAGTTCTTC. Translating it yields CASSYGPLNEQFF.

Details on this clone: Different DNA sequences within this sample yield the same CDR3. This chain joins TRBV4-1 and TRBJ2-1; 9 nucleotides align to TRBD2. The V gene's germline CDR1 is MGHRA and CDR2 YSYEKL. The CDR3 extends over 16 amino acids. Germline trimming cut 1 base from V and 4 bases from J; bases unmatched to any gene: 5. In DNA, the CDR3 is TGCGCCAGCAGCCAAGGGCGGGGGGGTTCATACAATGAGCAGTTCTTC. The encoded protein is CASSQGRGGSYNEQFF.

The chain recombines TRBV18 with TRBJ1-3; D gene ambiguous. The CDR3 covers 16 residues. Trimming took 3 bases from V and 1 from J, leaving 13 bases between them. The germline CDR1 and CDR2 sequences are KGHSH and LQKENI. CDR3 amino acids: CASSPSQAGSGNTIYF. The CDR3 nucleotides are TGTGCCAGCTCACCCTCCCAGGCTGGGTCTGGAAACACCATATATTTT.

The chain combines TRBV5-4 with TRBJ1-6, with 7 bases lining up with TRBD1. V lost 0 bases to trimming and J lost 7 bases; unmatched junction nucleotides: 7. The CDR3 spans 16 residues. CDR1 is SGHNT and CDR2 is YYREEE in the germline V gene (reference sequence). DNA for the CDR3: TGTGCCAGCAGCTTGGCCGCAGGGGGTAAGAATTCACCCCTCCACTTT. The encoded protein is CASSLAAGGKNSPLHF.

V usage is TRBV5-1 and J usage is TRBJ2-3; no reliable D call. The CDR3 covers 13 residues. V was shortened by 7 bases and J by 6 bases, with 15 bases between the two germline ends. Germline-derived CDR1 and CDR2 are SGHRS and YFSETQ. This CDR3 is CASRTQVGDTQYF. CDR3 nucleotides: TGCGCCAGCCGAACCCAGGTTGGGGATACGCAGTATTTT.

CDR3 sequence: CASSISSGGARDTQYF. In DNA, the CDR3 is TGTGCCAGTAGTATATCTAGCGGGGGGGCCCGAGATACGCAGTATTTT. The chain links TRBV19 to TRBJ2-3; 12 bases are shared with TRBD2. CDR3 length: 16 amino acids. Trimming at V came to 2 bases and at J to 5 bases, leaving 5 bases not matched to a gene. Germline V CDR1 and CDR2: LNHDA, SQIVND (reference sequence).

V and J are TRBV7-9 and TRBJ2-2; perhaps TRBD1 as D (5 bases). The V gene lost 1 base and the J gene lost 3 bases, with 12 bases spanning the gap. The CDR3 spans 16 residues. In germline, CDR1 is SEHNR, CDR2 FQNEAQ (reference sequence). DNA of the CDR3: TGTGCCAGCAGCTTAGTGTTGGGGCGCGACACCGGGGAGCTGTTTTTT. Translated, it gives CASSLVLGRDTGELFF.

V usage is TRBV11-2 and J usage is TRBJ1-1, with D hard to call. The CDR3 spans 14 residues. V lost 6 bases and J 1 base, leaving 12 bases between the germline ends. CDR1 SGHAT and CDR2 FQNNGV come from the germline V gene. The CDR3: CASSRGFGNTEAFF. The DNA for the CDR3 is TGTGCCAGCAGTCGGGGATTTGGGAACACTGAAGCTTTCTTT.

This rearrangement joins TRBV29-1 to TRBJ1-2; D may be TRBD1 (6 bases). The CDR3 totals 15 residues. Germline assignment: CDR1 SQVTM and CDR2 ANQGSEA. The V end was cut by 0 bases, the J end by 4 bases, with 15 bases between. CDR3 DNA sequence: TGCAGCGTTGAAGATCGCGGGGGCGCAAGCTATGGCTACACCTTC. This gives the protein CSVEDRGGASYGYTF.

Only a few counts were recorded for this clone. V usage is TRBV15 and J usage is TRBJ2-7; no definite D call. V lost 0 bases to trimming and J lost 2 bases, with 17 bases between them. This CDR3 has 17 residues. Germline assignment: CDR1 LNHNV and CDR2 YYDKDF (reference sequence). The CDR3 protein is CATSRDYLAEVTYEQYF. In nucleotides, the CDR3 is TGTGCCACCAGCAGAGATTATTTGGCAGAAGTCACCTACGAGCAGTACTTC.

CDR3 amino acids: CASSPRAGKGTEAFF. The CDR3 DNA follows: TGTGCCAGCAGTCCACGAGCGGGGAAGGGTACGGAAGCTTTCTTT. The chain carries TRBV2 and TRBJ1-1; D uncertain. The CDR3 consists of 15 residues. V lost 5 bases to trimming and J lost 8 bases, with 21 bases between them. CDR1 is SNHLY and CDR2 is FYNNEI in the germline V gene.

V usage is TRBV9 and J usage is TRBJ1-4, with D maybe TRBD1 (5 bases). The CDR3 covers 12 residues. Germline V CDR1 and CDR2: SGDLS, YYNGEE. Trimming took 7 bases from V and 4 from J, leaving 8 bases between them. The CDR3 sequence: CASQGGNEKLFF. CDR3 coding DNA: TGTGCCAGCCAGGGAGGTAATGAAAAACTGTTTTTT.

The chain uses TRBV7-2 and TRBJ1-1; the D is unclear. This CDR3 comprises 14 residues. Between the trimmed V and J ends, which lost 0 bases and 0 bases, there was a span of 5 bases. Germline V CDR1 and CDR2: SGHTA, FQGNSA. CDR3 in DNA: TGTGCCAGCAGCTTAGCGGAGGTGAACACTGAAGCTTTCTTT. Residues: CASSLAEVNTEAFF.

For the CDR3, the DNA is TGTGCCAGCAGGCCGACGGTAAACAGGGCAACCCAGCATTTT. Translated: CASRPTVNRATQHF. V is TRBV6-5 and J is TRBJ1-5; TRBD1 might be the D (6 bases). Germline V CDR1 and CDR2: MNHEY, SVGAGI. The CDR3 contains 14 residues. V gave up 6 bases and J gave up 11 bases, with 20 bases separating them.

The V call is TRBV4-2, the J call TRBJ1-4; D uncertain. The germline V gene has CDR1 LGHNA and CDR2 YNFKEQ. The CDR3 spans 16 residues. Trimming removed 0 bases from V and 0 bases from J, with 8 bases in between. DNA of the CDR3: TGTGCCAGCAGCCAAGATGTCGGAGCAACTAATGAAAAACTGTTTTTT. This translates into CASSQDVGATNEKLFF.

This CDR3 reads CASSSYFTGINYGYTF. The CDR3 DNA sequence: TGTGCCAGCTCATCTTATTTTACAGGGATAAACTATGGCTACACCTTC. V and J are TRBV18 and TRBJ1-2, with a weak D call TRBD1 (6 bases). The CDR3 runs to 16 residues. From germline, CDR1 is KGHSH and CDR2 LQKENI. Trimming pared 5 bases from V and 2 bases from J, leaving 18 bases between. Filled out from reference TRBV18 and TRBJ1-2, the complete variable domain reads NAGVMQNPRHLVRRRGQEARLRCSPMKGHSHVYWYRQLPEEGLKFMVYLQKENIIDESGMPKERFSAEFPKEGPSILRIQQVVRGDSAAYFCASSSYFTGINYGYTFGSGTRLTVV.

This rearrangement joins TRBV30 to TRBJ2-5; 7 bases line up with TRBD1. Germline CDR1 is GTSNPN and CDR2 is SVGIG (reference sequence). The CDR3 contains 14 residues. The junction had 3 bases not matched to a gene; V was cut back by 2 bases and J by 0 bases. The DNA of the CDR3 is TGTGCCTGGAGTTCGGACAGGTACCAAGAGACCCAGTACTTC. It specifies CAWSSDRYQETQYF.

The rearrangement uses TRBV28 and TRBJ2-7, with D possibly TRBD2 on 5 matching bases. V was pared by 6 bases and J by 3 bases, with 21 bases between. The germline V gene encodes CDR1 MDHEN and CDR2 SYDVKM. The CDR3 spans 16 residues. CDR3 coding DNA: TGTGCCAGCAGCGTATTTCGTATGGAGGCGGACTACGAGCAGTACTTC. Its protein product is CASSVFRMEADYEQYF.

This chain connects TRBV28 to TRBJ1-4; 7 bases agree with TRBD1. Trimming at V came to 5 bases and at J to 5 bases, leaving 5 bases not matched to a gene. Germline V gene lookup returns CDR1 MDHEN and CDR2 SYDVKM. This CDR3 is built from 14 residues. The CDR3 DNA is TGTGCCAGCAGTCTTCGACAGGGAAATGAAAAACTGTTTTTT. This encodes CASSLRQGNEKLFF.

A note on this clone: The sample carries other DNA sequences with the same CDR3. The gene calls are TRBV7-2 and TRBJ1-5, with D unclear. The CDR3 covers 16 residues. The V end was cut by 1 base, the J end by 0 bases, with 10 bases between. CDR1 is SGHTA, CDR2 FQGNSA, per germline. Here the CDR3 reads CASSLEAGLSNQPQHF. The CDR3 coding sequence is TGTGCCAGCAGCTTAGAGGCGGGCCTTAGCAATCAGCCCCAGCATTTT. Looking up the rest from reference TRBV7-2 and TRBJ1-5 gives the full variable domain: GAGVSQSPSNKVTEKGKDVELRCDPISGHTALYWYRQSLGQGLEFLIYFQGNSAPDKSGLPSDRFSAERTGGSVSTLTIQRTQQEDSAVYLCASSLEAGLSNQPQHFGDGTRLSIL.